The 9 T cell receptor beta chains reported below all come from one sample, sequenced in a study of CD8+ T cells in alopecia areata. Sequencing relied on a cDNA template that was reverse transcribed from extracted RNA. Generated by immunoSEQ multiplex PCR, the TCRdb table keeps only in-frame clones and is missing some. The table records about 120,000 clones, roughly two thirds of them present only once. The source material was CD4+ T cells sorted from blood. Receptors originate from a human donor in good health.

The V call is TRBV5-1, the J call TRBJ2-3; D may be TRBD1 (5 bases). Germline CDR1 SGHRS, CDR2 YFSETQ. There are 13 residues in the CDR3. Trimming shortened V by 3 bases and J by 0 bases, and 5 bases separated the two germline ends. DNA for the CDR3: TGCGCCAGCAGCTACAGGAGCACAGATACGCAGTATTTT. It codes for CASSYRSTDTQYF.

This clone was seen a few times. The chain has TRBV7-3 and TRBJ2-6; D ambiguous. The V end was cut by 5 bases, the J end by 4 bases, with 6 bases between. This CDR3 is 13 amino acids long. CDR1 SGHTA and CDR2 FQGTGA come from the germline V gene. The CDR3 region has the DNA TGTGCCAGCAGCCCCGGGGGGGCCAACGTCCTGACTTTC. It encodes CASSPGGANVLTF.

The CDR3 loop reads CASTRGSNQPQHF. CDR3 nucleotides: TGTGCCAGCACCCGAGGAAGTAATCAGCCCCAGCATTTT. The V gene is TRBV2, the J gene TRBJ1-5; D remains ambiguous. The ends were cut back, 7 bases at V and 4 bases at J, with 11 bases in the middle. This CDR3 comprises 13 residues. Germline assignment: CDR1 SNHLY and CDR2 FYNNEI. Based on the CDR3 plus reference TRBV2 and TRBJ1-5, the full variable domain is EPEVTQTPSHQVTQMGQEVILRCVPISNHLYFYWYRQILGQKVEFLVSFYNNEISEKSEIFDDQFSVERPDGSNFTLKIRSTKLEDSAMYFCASTRGSNQPQHFGDGTRLSIL.

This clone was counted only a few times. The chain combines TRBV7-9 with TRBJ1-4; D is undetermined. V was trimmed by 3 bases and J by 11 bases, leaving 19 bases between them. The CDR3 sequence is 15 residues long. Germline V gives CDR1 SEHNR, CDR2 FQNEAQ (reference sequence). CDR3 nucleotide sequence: TGTGCCAGCAGCTTGCCAGCGGCAGCCGTTTGGAAACTGTTTTTT. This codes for CASSLPAAAVWKLFF.

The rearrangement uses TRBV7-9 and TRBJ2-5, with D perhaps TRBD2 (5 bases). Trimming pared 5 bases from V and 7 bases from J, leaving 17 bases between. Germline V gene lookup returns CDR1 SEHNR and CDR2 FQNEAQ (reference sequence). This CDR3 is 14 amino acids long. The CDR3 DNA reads TGTGCCAGCAGCGGACGTGGCGGGTTAGGGACCCAGTACTTC. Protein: CASSGRGGLGTQYF.

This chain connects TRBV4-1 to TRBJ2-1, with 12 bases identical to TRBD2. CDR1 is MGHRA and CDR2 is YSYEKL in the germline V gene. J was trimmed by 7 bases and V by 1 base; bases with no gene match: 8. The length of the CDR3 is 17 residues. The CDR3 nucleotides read TGCGCCAGCAGCCAAGGAGTTTGGACTAGCGGGGAGAATGAGCAGTTCTTC. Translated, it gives CASSQGVWTSGENEQFF.

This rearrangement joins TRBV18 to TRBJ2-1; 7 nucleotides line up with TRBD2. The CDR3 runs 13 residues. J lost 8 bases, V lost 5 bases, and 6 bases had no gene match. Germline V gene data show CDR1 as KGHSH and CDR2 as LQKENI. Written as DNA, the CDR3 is TGTGCCAGCTCAGCAAGACTAGCCGATGAGCAGTTCTTC. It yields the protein CASSARLADEQFF.

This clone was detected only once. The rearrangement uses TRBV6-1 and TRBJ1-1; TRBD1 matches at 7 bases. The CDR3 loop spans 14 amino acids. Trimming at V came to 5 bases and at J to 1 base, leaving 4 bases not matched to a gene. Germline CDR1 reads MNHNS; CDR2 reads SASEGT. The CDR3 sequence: CASSFRQGNTEAFF. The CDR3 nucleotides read TGTGCCAGCAGTTTTCGACAGGGGAACACTGAAGCTTTCTTT.

CDR3 protein: CASRPRQGPEAFF. The CDR3, as DNA: TGTGCCAGCAGACCTCGCCAGGGACCTGAAGCTTTCTTT. The rearrangement links TRBV6-6 to TRBJ1-1, with D tentatively TRBD1 (5 bases). Looked up from germline, CDR1 is MNHNY and CDR2 is SVGAGI (reference sequence). V lost 6 bases to trimming and J lost 6 bases, with 14 bases between them. The CDR3 has 13 residues.